Sequencing of this T cell receptor (beta chain) was carried out in a study of blood T cell repertoires in COVID-19. Study overall: Samples taken during acute and convalescent COVID-19 were collected in the United States, Italy and Spain. The cDNA or gDNA used as material had been derived from T cells, B-cell-depleted T cells, or PBMCs.

The V gene's germline CDR1 is SGHNT and CDR2 YYREEE (reference sequence). Losses at the gene ends were 0 bases for V and 4 bases for J; bases not matched to a gene: 7. CDR3 length equals 16 residues. The Seattle patients joined while their infection was active and were tracked longitudinally afterward. Authors' methods: Estimates of nucleated cell counts were drawn from the amplification of reference gene primers. Measured with immunoSEQ multiplex PCR; TCRdb has only the in-frame clones, and not every one. D and trimming were read from the DNA, whereas the V and J calls and clone size are those reported in that table. The sample holds 75,000 to 90,000 clones, around 90% seen once. This clone occurred once.

Source material: peripheral blood. The receptor was derived from a man aged 18 to 35 with COVID-19, enrolled during active disease. V gene TRBV5-4 combines with J gene TRBJ2-1; TRBD2 matches 7 bases. The CDR3, as DNA: TGTGCCAGCAGCTTGGCCGGCGGGAGCGGGTACAATGAGCAGTTCTTC. Protein: CASSLAGGSGYNEQFF.